This T cell receptor (beta chain) was observed in a study of T-cell reconstitution after alpha-beta-depleted transplantation in children (dated by TCRdb to between 2015 and 2016). Study-wide context: Using TCR repertoire profiling, the study quantitatively followed how T-cell immune reconstitution unfolded in children after TCRalphabeta/CD19-depleted allogeneic hematopoietic cell transplantation. The research as a whole found: The apparently early recovery of alphabetaT-cell counts about two months after transplant reportedly depended on only several hundred rapidly expanded clones that came from non-depleted graft cells. In some patients, the high TCRbeta diversity seen at day 60 was put down to recipient T cells and intrathymic progenitors that had survived conditioning. Hyperexpanded clone frequencies declined over subsequent months; after one year, T-cell counts and TCRbeta diversity were mostly attributed to newly produced T cells.

As concerns this clonotype: This clone's antigen is unknown. No quality values exist for individual bases; no much larger clone is one base distant.

The treatment or condition label corresponds to: allogeneic hematopoietic cell transplantation with graft depleted of TCRalphabeta T cells and CD19 B cells. TCRalphabeta/CD19-depleted allogeneic hematopoietic cell grafts were given to the transplant recipients, all of whom were children. Libraries were prepared through PCR. This sample was sequenced with an Illumina HiSeq 2500. To normalize quantification of the TCRbeta repertoire, the TCR libraries were built with molecular barcoding that relied on unique molecular identifiers. The public sequencing data were trimmed at Q25 with fastp and processed into clonotypes with MiXCR by TCRdb, which kept only in-frame beta chains. Every distinct CDR3 protein forms one entry, paired with its most common genes and DNA. Recorded for this sample are more than 400,000 distinct CDR3 sequences; about an eighth of them occurred a single time. About 15% of the sample belongs to the ten largest clones.

The CDR3 starts with the cysteine, ends with the phenylalanine, and has 15 residues. Of all the DNA, just the CDR3 is kept, 45 bases in frame from base 1. Taken from the germline V gene, the CDR1 and CDR2 loops are SGHTS and YDEGEE. The V end loses 6 bases and the J end loses 5 bases, and a stretch of 21 bases separates them. This chain joins TRBV5-8 to TRBJ2-7; the D gene is perhaps TRBD1, from 6 matching bases. The material sequenced was PBMCs, mostly from graft donor cells, taken 180 days after TCRalphabeta/CD19-depleted stem cell transplant. This clonotype was obtained from a female patient aged 2-10 years who had a stem cell transplant for aplastic anemia, so the T cells may come from the graft donor. The DNA is as follows: TGTGCCAGCACCTCCCCGGGACAACAGGGCCACGAGCAGTACTTC. Its coded protein is CASTSPGQQGHEQYF. The CDR3, completed at both ends by the reference TRBV5-8 and TRBJ2-7 genes, gives the full variable domain EAGVTQSPTHLIKTRGQQATLRCSPISGHTSVYWYQQALGLGLQFLLWYDEGEERNRGNFPPRFSGRQFPNYSSELNVNALELEDSALYLCASTSPGQQGHEQYFGPGTRLTVT.